This T cell receptor gamma chain was retrieved from a study of human gamma delta and Vdelta1 T cells (dated by TCRdb to the late 2010s). In terms of the full investigation: The study examined Delta One T cells, which are Vd1+ gamma-delta T cells, as cytotoxic effectors against acute myeloid leukemia.

The receptor library was made with PCR. The instrument given in TCRdb is Illumina MiSeq. TCRdb recomputed clones from the public reads with CATT; identical DNA rows were then combined. The sample table lists 4,000 to 5,000 gamma-chain clones, 32% of them with a count of one. The ten most abundant clones make up roughly 3% of the sample. Taken from the germline V gene, the CDR1 and CDR2 loops are VINAFY and YDVSNSKD. Spanning cysteine to phenylalanine, the CDR3 consists of 13 amino acids. The sequence is cut down to CDR3 DNA, 39 bases in frame from base 1. In regard to this clone: The antigen it binds to is not known. This likely stems from a read error, as it lies one base from a far larger clone.

Overall study outcomes, separate from this receptor: According to the report, Delta One T cells were polyclonal and showed broad cytotoxic targeting of acute myeloid leukemia.

This TCR was sampled from a human donor in good health. Sequenced input: Vdelta1 gamma-delta T cells from blood grown in culture (DOT cells). The cell subset or site label here, explained by the study, means: Delta One T cells, in vitro expanded/differentiated Vd1+ gamma-delta T cells. The sequence links TRGV5 to TRGJ1 or TRGJ2. The nucleotide sequence reads TGTGCCACCTGGGACGGGAATTATTATAAGAAGCTCTTT. Translated, this is CATWDGNYYKKLF.